This is a list of T cell receptor beta chains from one sample in a study of blood T cell repertoires in COVID-19. The method was immunoSEQ multiplex PCR; TCRdb's version includes in-frame clones alone and lacks a portion of them. The table lists over 60,000 clones, 85% of them singletons, with roughly a third in the top ten. Material: peripheral blood. These receptors came from a woman over 75 with active or convalescent COVID-19. CDR3s include the opening cysteine and the closing phenylalanine or tryptophan. A D gene is named only where the DNA matches it firmly. Only part of the rows carry a size: once, few, many, or a class if the clone is expanded.

v_call	clone_size	j_call	d_call	cdr3_nt	cdr3_aa
TRBV18	NA	TRBJ2-3	TRBD2	TGTGCCAGCTCACCATCCGCGGGGGGCGCCACAGATACGCAGTATTTT	CASSPSAGGATDTQYF
TRBV3-1/TRBV3-2	NA	TRBJ2-3	NA	TGTGCCAGCAGCCAAGATCGCTACACAGATACGCAGTATTTT	CASSQDRYTDTQYF
TRBV3-1/TRBV3-2	NA	TRBJ1-2	TRBD1	TGTGCCAGCAGCCGGGAGACAGGGTTGGGAGGCTACACCTTC	CASSRETGLGGYTF
TRBV30	NA	TRBJ1-2	NA	TGTGCCTGGACAGGGTACAGAGCCGGCTACACCTTC	CAWTGYRAGYTF
TRBV19	NA	TRBJ2-7	TRBD1	TGTGCCAGTAGCCGGACAGGGTTAACCCACGAGCAGTACTTC	CASSRTGLTHEQYF
TRBV18	NA	TRBJ2-1	TRBD2	TGTGCCAGCTCCCCGGGCCTAGCGGGGGACTATGAGCAGTTCTTC	CASSPGLAGDYEQFF
TRBV30	NA	TRBJ2-5	TRBD2	TGTGCCTGGAGTCCTCCCCCCAGGACTAGTCTCCAAGTTCCAGAGACCCAGTACTTC	CAWSPPPRTSLQVPETQYF
TRBV28	NA	TRBJ1-5	NA	TGTGCCAGCAGCCCCGGAGGGTTTAACAATCAGCCCCAGCATTTT	CASSPGGFNNQPQHF
TRBV5-6	NA	TRBJ2-3	NA	TGTGCCAGCAGCCGGTATGAGACAGATACGCAGTATTTT	CASSRYETDTQYF
TRBV5-1	NA	TRBJ2-5	NA	TGCGCCAGCAGCTTGGAAGGGCAGGGGGGAGAGACCCAGTACTTC	CASSLEGQGGETQYF
TRBV7-8	NA	TRBJ2-7	TRBD2	TGTGCCAGCAGCCGACTAGCCTCCTACGAGCAGTACTTC	CASSRLASYEQYF
TRBV6-2/TRBV6-3	NA	TRBJ2-1	TRBD2	TGTGCCAGCAGTTACAGGACTAGCGGGGGTTACAATGAGCAGTTCTTC	CASSYRTSGGYNEQFF
TRBV7-2	NA	TRBJ2-7	TRBD2	TGTGCCAGCAGCTTGGGACTAGCGGGCTCCGTTGGACACGAGCAGTACTTC	CASSLGLAGSVGHEQYF
TRBV6-5	NA	TRBJ2-2	TRBD2	TGTGCCAGCATGCGGGGGGATCGAGACACCGGGGAGCTGTTTTTT	CASMRGDRDTGELFF
TRBV12-3/TRBV12-4	NA	TRBJ1-1	NA	TGTGCCAGCACCTCGGGATATGAAGCTTTCTTT	CASTSGYEAFF
TRBV10-3	NA	TRBJ1-2	NA	TGTGCCATCAGCTCAGGGTTTAGCTATGGCTACACCTTC	CAISSGFSYGYTF
TRBV7-8	NA	TRBJ2-2	NA	TGTGCCAGCAGCTTAGCAGGAGGAACCGGGGAGCTGTTTTTT	CASSLAGGTGELFF
TRBV27	NA	TRBJ2-7	TRBD2	TGTGCCAGCAGTTTATTATTTGGGACTAGCGGGCCTTACGAGCAGTACTTC	CASSLLFGTSGPYEQYF
TRBV7-3	once	TRBJ2-2	NA	TGTGCCAGCAGCTCCGCGGGACCGAACACCGGGGAGCTGTTTTTT	CASSSAGPNTGELFF
TRBV7-9	few	TRBJ2-2	TRBD1	TGTGCCAGCAGCTTACGACAGGGGGCCTCCGGGGAGCTGTTTTTT	CASSLRQGASGELFF
TRBV15	NA	TRBJ2-3	TRBD2	TGTGCCACCAGCCCCCGGGGGGGAAGAGCTAGCGGGCGCACAGATACGCAGTATTTT	CATSPRGGRASGRTDTQYF
TRBV6-2/TRBV6-3	few	TRBJ1-5	TRBD1	TGTGCCAGCAGTTACGCGCAGGGGGCGGACAATCAGCCCCAGCATTTT	CASSYAQGADNQPQHF
TRBV7-8	once	TRBJ2-7	NA	TGTGCCAGCAGCATCACCCCGCGGACCGTACAGGGTCCCGACGAGCAGTACTTC	CASSITPRTVQGPDEQYF
TRBV6-5	NA	TRBJ1-2	NA	TGTGCCAGCAGTTACGATCCTGGGGCCGACTATGGCTACACCTTC	CASSYDPGADYGYTF
TRBV6-5	NA	TRBJ1-4	NA	TGTGCCAGCAGTTACCAGGGAACTAATGAAAAACTGTTTTTT	CASSYQGTNEKLFF
TRBV14	NA	TRBJ1-1	TRBD1	TGTGCCAGCACCCTCACAGGGGACACTGAAGCTTTCTTT	CASTLTGDTEAFF
TRBV18	NA	TRBJ1-2	TRBD1	TGTGCCAGCTCACCAAAACACTGCGGCTCAGGACAGGTTCGGTGCACCTTC	CASSPKHCGSGQVRCTF
TRBV24-1	NA	TRBJ1-2	NA	TGTGCCACCAGTGACTTCAAGGGGGGGTCCTTC	CATSDFKGGSF
TRBV18	NA	TRBJ1-1	NA	TGTGCCAGCTCACCAGGAGTTCCCGAAGGAGCTTTCTTT	CASSPGVPEGAFF
TRBV7-9	NA	TRBJ2-7	NA	TGTGCCAGCAGCCCTCGAAGGACACTCCCCTCCGACGAGCAGTACTTC	CASSPRRTLPSDEQYF
TRBV11-2	NA	TRBJ2-3	TRBD1	TGTGCCAGCAGCGCTAACAGGGGAATGGATACGCAGTATTTT	CASSANRGMDTQYF
TRBV2	NA	TRBJ1-5	NA	TGTGCCAGCAGTGGGCAGGGGTTGAATCAGCCCCAGCATTTT	CASSGQGLNQPQHF
TRBV6-4	NA	TRBJ1-5	NA	TGTGCCAGCAGCCTGGAGAGCAATCAGCCCCAGCATTTT	CASSLESNQPQHF
TRBV9	NA	TRBJ2-2	TRBD1	TGTGCCAGCAGCTTCGGACAGGGGACCGGGGAGCTGTTTTTT	CASSFGQGTGELFF
TRBV10-2	NA	TRBJ1-3	NA	TGCGCCAGCAGTGAGACAGCTGGAAACACCATATATTTT	CASSETAGNTIYF
TRBV24-1	NA	TRBJ1-2	NA	TGTGCCACCAGAGGTCGCGGGGGCAGGGCGGGTGGCTACACCTTC	CATRGRGGRAGGYTF
TRBV30	NA	TRBJ1-2	NA	TGTGCCTGGAGTTCCCTCTATGGCTACACCTTC	CAWSSLYGYTF
TRBV7-9	many	TRBJ2-7	NA	TGTGCCAGCAGTTCGGCGGGGGCCTTATACGAGCAGTACTTC	CASSSAGALYEQYF
TRBV7-3	few	TRBJ1-1	NA	TGTGCCAGCAGCTGGACGCTCGGAGGGGAGGATGAAGCTTTCTTT	CASSWTLGGEDEAFF
TRBV5-8	NA	TRBJ2-5	NA	TGTGCCAGCAGCCCCGGGAGTCTTGGGGTCCAAGAGACCCAGTACTTC	CASSPGSLGVQETQYF
TRBV19	NA	TRBJ1-5	NA	TGTGCCAGTAGTATTGAAGGGGCGCGAAGCAATCAGCCCCAGCATTTT	CASSIEGARSNQPQHF
TRBV15	NA	TRBJ1-2	NA	TGTGCCACCAGCAGAGATATAGACTATGGCTACACCTTC	CATSRDIDYGYTF
TRBV4-1	NA	TRBJ2-3	NA	TGCGCCAGCAGCCAAGGCCCGGGGTATCGCACAGATACGCAGTATTTT	CASSQGPGYRTDTQYF
TRBV30	NA	TRBJ2-3	TRBD2	TGTGCCTGGAGTGCCTACCAACTCGGGGGAGGGACAGATACGCAGTATTTT	CAWSAYQLGGGTDTQYF
TRBV14	NA	TRBJ2-7	TRBD1	TGTGCCAGCAGCCAAACAGACAGGGGGCGCATCTACGAGCAGTACTTC	CASSQTDRGRIYEQYF
TRBV6-5	few	TRBJ2-1	TRBD2	TGTGCCAGCAGTTACTGGGGGACTAGCGGGAACAATGAGCAGTTCTTC	CASSYWGTSGNNEQFF
TRBV7-2	NA	TRBJ1-2	NA	TGTGCCAGCAGCTTCCCAAGGGCAGGGGATAATAACTATGGCTACACCTTC	CASSFPRAGDNNYGYTF